The 6 T cell receptor beta chains below all came from one sample that was sequenced in a study of T-cell reconstitution after alpha-beta-depleted transplantation in children. Unique molecular identifiers were used to barcode this TCRbeta library. TCRdb fed the PCR reads into MiXCR, producing one record per CDR3 protein. In the table there are approximately 1,000,000 distinct CDR3 sequences, roughly 31% of which are singletons. The sequenced sample was PBMCs, mostly from graft donor cells, obtained 360 days after TCRalphabeta/CD19-depleted stem cell transplant. Source of these receptors: a boy under two years old who had a stem cell transplant for SCID, so the T cells may come from the graft donor.

V usage is TRBV27 and J usage is TRBJ2-7, with 8 positions matching TRBD1. This CDR3 contains 15 residues. Unmatched junction bases numbered 12, after V lost 5 bases and J lost 6 bases. CDR1 is MNHEY, CDR2 SMNVEV, per germline (reference sequence). DNA for the CDR3: TGTGCCAGCAGTCGAATAGGCTCAGGGGGCAGCGAGCAGTACTTC. Protein sequence: CASSRIGSGGSEQYF.

V is TRBV4-1 and J is TRBJ2-1, with 7 bases identical to TRBD2. Germline CDR1 reads MGHRA; CDR2 reads YSYEKL. The CDR3 totals 15 residues. J lost 4 bases, V lost 4 bases, and 7 bases had no gene match. The chain's CDR3 is CASSLSGAEYNEQFF. The DNA for the CDR3 is TGCGCCAGCAGCCTCAGCGGGGCGGAGTACAATGAGCAGTTCTTC.

This chain joins TRBV28 and TRBJ1-1; D perhaps matches TRBD1 (6 bases). The germline V and J ends were trimmed by 5 bases and 4 bases, with 17 bases remaining between them. In germline, CDR1 is MDHEN, CDR2 SYDVKM. The length of the CDR3 is 15 residues. CDR3 region: CASSAATARGTEAFF. Here the CDR3 DNA reads TGTGCCAGCAGTGCCGCAACGGCCAGGGGCACTGAAGCTTTCTTT.

This chain connects TRBV21-1 to TRBJ2-1; the table's D call of TRBD2 was not tested on the DNA. TRBV21-1 is a listed pseudogene. CDR3 length: 16 residues. CDR3 DNA sequence: TGTGCCAGCAGCCCGTCGGAGGGGCCGTCCTACAATGAGCAGTTCTTC. Its protein is CASSPSEGPSYNEQFF.

J is TRBJ2-5 and V is TRBV12-3 or TRBV12-4, with 9 bases aligning to TRBD2. Trimming at V came to 5 bases and at J to 7 bases, leaving 8 bases not matched to a gene. The CDR3 is made up of 14 amino acids. CDR3 nucleotide sequence: TGTGCCAGCAGTCCCAGGTCTAGCGGGGCGACCCAGTACTTC. As protein: CASSPRSSGATQYF.

The chain has TRBV5-1 and TRBJ1-2; D unresolved. Germline CDR1 and CDR2: SGHRS and YFSETQ. The CDR3 length is 14 residues. The V end lost 5 bases, the J end lost 4 bases, and 15 bases lay between the germline ends. The CDR3 loop is CASRFRGRLYGYTF. The CDR3 region has the DNA TGCGCCAGCAGGTTTAGAGGACGGCTCTATGGCTACACCTTC.